This TCR beta chain derives from a study of beta chain features in type 1 diabetes. The CDR3 spans 12 residues. The germline V gene has CDR1 SNHLY and CDR2 FYNNEI. Deletions cut 8 bases from V and 12 bases from J, with 17 bases between. Every bit of the isolated RNA underwent reverse transcription, so sequencing read expressed TCRB transcripts. Repertoires were generated with immunoSEQ multiplex PCR, while TCRdb's copy carries only in-frame clones and drops some. The sample includes roughly 150,000 clones, over 8.5% of them seen just once. The chain has TRBV2 and TRBJ2-1, with D tentatively TRBD2 (5 bases). The sequenced material came from central memory CD4+ T cells from blood. The receptor was derived from a man aged 18 to 29 in good health. CDR3 region: CASARGLAGQFF. CDR3 nucleotides: TGTGCCAGCGCACGCGGACTCGCTGGGCAGTTCTTC.